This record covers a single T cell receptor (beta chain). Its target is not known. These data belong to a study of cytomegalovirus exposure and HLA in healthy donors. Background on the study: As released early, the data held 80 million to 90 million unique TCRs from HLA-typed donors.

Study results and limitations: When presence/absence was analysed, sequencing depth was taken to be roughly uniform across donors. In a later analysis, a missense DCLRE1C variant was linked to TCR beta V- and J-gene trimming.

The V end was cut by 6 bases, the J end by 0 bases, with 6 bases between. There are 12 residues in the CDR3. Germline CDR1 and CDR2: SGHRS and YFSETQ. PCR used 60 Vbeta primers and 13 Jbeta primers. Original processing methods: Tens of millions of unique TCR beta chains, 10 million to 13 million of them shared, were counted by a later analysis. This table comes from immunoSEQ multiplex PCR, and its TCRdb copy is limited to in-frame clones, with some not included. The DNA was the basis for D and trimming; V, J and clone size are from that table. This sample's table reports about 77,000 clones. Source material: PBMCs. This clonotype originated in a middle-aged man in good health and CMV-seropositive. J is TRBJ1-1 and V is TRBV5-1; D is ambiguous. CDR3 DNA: TGCGCCAGCAACGACATGAACACTGAAGCTTTCTTT. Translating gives CASNDMNTEAFF.